What follows are 9 T cell receptor beta chains derived from one specimen sequenced in a study of T-cell memory formation after mild COVID-19. TCRdb fed the 5' RACE reads into MiXCR, producing one record per CDR3 protein. The data show some 160,000 distinct CDR3 sequences, 31% seen once. What was sequenced was PBMCs or a T cell subset sorted from them (not recorded which). These receptor sequences come from an adult woman who had mild COVID-19 (a few samples of this study predate the infection). Cell type and time point are not known.

The CDR3 sequence: CALRVGSGPYNEQFF. In DNA form, the CDR3 reads TGTGCCCTCCGGGTGGGCTCGGGTCCCTACAATGAGCAGTTCTTC. V is TRBV5-8 and J is TRBJ2-1; D is ambiguous. This CDR3 is 15 amino acids long. The V gene lost 10 bases and the J gene lost 2 bases, with 19 bases spanning the gap. CDR1 is SGHTS and CDR2 is YDEGEE in the germline V gene.

This clonotype was counted a few times. The V gene is TRBV4-1, the J gene TRBJ1-1; tentatively, D is TRBD1 (5 bases). Looked up from germline, CDR1 is MGHRA and CDR2 is YSYEKL. Trimming shortened V by 1 base and J by 3 bases, and 12 bases separated the two germline ends. The CDR3 consists of 15 residues. CDR3 sequence (DNA): TGCGCCAGCAGCCAAGTGGGGACCTGGGACACTGAAGCTTTCTTT. Amino acids: CASSQVGTWDTEAFF.

The chain joins TRBV19 to TRBJ1-1, with D possibly matching TRBD1 (5 bases). CDR3 length: 15 residues. Trimming cost V 7 bases and J 5 bases, with 20 bases left between them. Germline values: CDR1 LNHDA, CDR2 SQIVND (reference sequence). CDR3 coding DNA: TGTGCCAGTAAGAGGGCAGGGAATTTGGGTACTGAAGCTTTCTTT. Translating gives CASKRAGNLGTEAFF.

V usage is TRBV2 and J usage is TRBJ1-5, with TRBD1 as a possible D gene (6 bases). The CDR3 is 16 amino acids. Germline V gene data show CDR1 as SNHLY and CDR2 as FYNNEI. V gave up 6 bases and J gave up 0 bases, with 15 bases separating them. The CDR3 DNA reads as TGTGCCAGCAGCACCCGTGGGGGCGTTAGCAATCAGCCCCAGCATTTT. Encoded protein: CASSTRGGVSNQPQHF.

This clonotype has more than one count but fewer than ten. The chain couples TRBV27 to TRBJ1-1, with unresolved D. V was trimmed by 3 bases and J by 5 bases, leaving 10 bases between them. The CDR3 runs to 13 residues. Looked up from germline, CDR1 is MNHEY and CDR2 is SMNVEV (reference sequence). The CDR3 loop is CASSLMGLTEAFF. CDR3 in DNA: TGTGCCAGCAGTTTGATGGGGTTAACTGAAGCTTTCTTT.

This chain links TRBV5-1 with TRBJ2-3; D is possibly TRBD1 or TRBD2 (5 bases each). Trimming took off 4 bases at V and 4 bases at J, with 16 bases between the two ends. Germline V gene sequence: CDR1 SGHRS, CDR2 YFSETQ. The CDR3 is 15 residues long. The CDR3 spells CASSPNLRDADTQYF. The DNA of the CDR3 is TGCGCCAGCAGCCCGAATCTCAGGGACGCAGATACGCAGTATTTT.

This chain uses TRBV7-9 with TRBJ2-1; D tentatively reads TRBD1 or TRBD2 (5 bases each). Germline V CDR1 and CDR2: SEHNR, FQNEAQ (reference sequence). The V end lost 10 bases, the J end lost 1 base, and 17 bases lay between the germline ends. The CDR3 loop spans 15 amino acids. CDR3 DNA sequence: TGTGCCACCTCTCGGGGCGTTCATTCCTACAATGAGCAGTTCTTC. It yields the protein CATSRGVHSYNEQFF.

The rearrangement joins TRBV11-2 to TRBJ1-1; D is uncertain. This CDR3 is 18 amino acids long. Trimming removed 5 bases at V and 4 bases at J, with 26 bases between. In germline, CDR1 is SGHAT, CDR2 FQNNGV. The CDR3 loop is CASSLGRANTPRGTEAFF. The CDR3 region has the DNA TGTGCCAGCAGCCTAGGACGGGCTAATACTCCGCGTGGCACTGAAGCTTTCTTT.

This clonotype was observed at least ten times. The rearrangement joins TRBV7-2 to TRBJ1-3; D not resolved. V was clipped by 2 bases and J by 0 bases, with 8 bases between them. The germline gives CDR1 SGHTA, CDR2 FQGNSA. The length of the CDR3 is 15 residues. The CDR3 sequence: CASSLSGTSGNTIYF. The CDR3 coding sequence is TGTGCCAGCAGCTTATCAGGCACCTCTGGAAACACCATATATTTT.